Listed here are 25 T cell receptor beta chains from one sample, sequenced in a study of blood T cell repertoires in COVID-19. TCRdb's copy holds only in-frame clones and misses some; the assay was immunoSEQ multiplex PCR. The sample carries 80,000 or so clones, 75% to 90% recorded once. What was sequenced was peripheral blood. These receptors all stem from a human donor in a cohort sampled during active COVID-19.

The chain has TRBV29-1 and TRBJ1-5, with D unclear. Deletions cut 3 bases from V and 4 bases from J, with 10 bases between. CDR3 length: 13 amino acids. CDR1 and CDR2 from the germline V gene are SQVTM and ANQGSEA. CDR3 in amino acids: CSVDFGVNQPQHF. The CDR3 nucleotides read TGCAGCGTTGATTTCGGGGTGAATCAGCCCCAGCATTTT.

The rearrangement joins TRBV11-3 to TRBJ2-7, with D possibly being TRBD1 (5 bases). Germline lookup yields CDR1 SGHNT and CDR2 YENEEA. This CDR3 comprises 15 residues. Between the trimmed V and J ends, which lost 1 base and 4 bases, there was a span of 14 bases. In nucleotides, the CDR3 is TGTGCCAGCAGCTTAGGAGTCCAGGGAAGGTACGAGCAGTACTTC. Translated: CASSLGVQGRYEQYF.

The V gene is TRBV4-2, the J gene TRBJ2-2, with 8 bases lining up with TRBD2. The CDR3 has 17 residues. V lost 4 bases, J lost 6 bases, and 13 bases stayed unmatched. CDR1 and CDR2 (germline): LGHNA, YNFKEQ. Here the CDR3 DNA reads TGTGCCAGCAGCCCAGCCGGGACTAGAAGGGTCGCCGGGGAGCTGTTTTTT. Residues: CASSPAGTRRVAGELFF.

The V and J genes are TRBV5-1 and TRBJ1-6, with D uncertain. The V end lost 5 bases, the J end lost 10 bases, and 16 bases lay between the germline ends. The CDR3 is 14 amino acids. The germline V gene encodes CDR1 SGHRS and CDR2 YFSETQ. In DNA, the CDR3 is TGCGCCAGCAGACTTGTAGATACCCTATCACCCCTCCACTTT. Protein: CASRLVDTLSPLHF. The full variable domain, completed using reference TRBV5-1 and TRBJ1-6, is KAGVTQTPRYLIKTRGQQVTLSCSPISGHRSVSWYQQTPGQGLQFLFEYFSETQRNKGNFPGRFSGRQFSNSRSEMNVSTLELGDSALYLCASRLVDTLSPLHFGNGTRLTVT.

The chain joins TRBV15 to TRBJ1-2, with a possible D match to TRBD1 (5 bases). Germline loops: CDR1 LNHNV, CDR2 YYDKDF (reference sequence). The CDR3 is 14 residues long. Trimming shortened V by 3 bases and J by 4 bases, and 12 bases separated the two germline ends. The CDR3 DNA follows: TGTGCCACCAGCAGGGACTACGGGGGCTATGGCTACACCTTC. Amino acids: CATSRDYGGYGYTF.

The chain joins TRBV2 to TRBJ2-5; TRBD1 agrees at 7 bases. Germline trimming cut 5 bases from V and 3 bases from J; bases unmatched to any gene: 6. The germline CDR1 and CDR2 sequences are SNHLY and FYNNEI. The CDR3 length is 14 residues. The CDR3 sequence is CASSQTGTKETQYF. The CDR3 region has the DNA TGTGCCAGCAGTCAGACAGGGACGAAAGAGACCCAGTACTTC.

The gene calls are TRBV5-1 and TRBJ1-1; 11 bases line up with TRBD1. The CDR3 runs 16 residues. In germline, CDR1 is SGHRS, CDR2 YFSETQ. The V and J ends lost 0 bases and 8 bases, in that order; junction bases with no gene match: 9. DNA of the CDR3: TGCGCCAGCAGCTTGGAGGGCGGACAGGGGGCCTTAGAAGCTTTCTTT. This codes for CASSLEGGQGALEAFF.

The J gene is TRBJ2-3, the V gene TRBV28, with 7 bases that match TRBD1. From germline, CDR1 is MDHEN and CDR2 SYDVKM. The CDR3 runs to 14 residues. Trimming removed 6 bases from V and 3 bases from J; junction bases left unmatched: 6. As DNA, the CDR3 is TGTGCCAGCAGATCGACAGGGCAGACAGATACGCAGTATTTT. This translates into CASRSTGQTDTQYF.

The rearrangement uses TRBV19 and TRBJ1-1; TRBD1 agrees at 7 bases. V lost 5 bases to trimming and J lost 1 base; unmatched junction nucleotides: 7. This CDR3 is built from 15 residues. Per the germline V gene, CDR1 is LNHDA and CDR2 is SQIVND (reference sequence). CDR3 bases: TGTGCCAGTAGTGTAACCGGGACAGCGAACACTGAAGCTTTCTTT. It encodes CASSVTGTANTEAFF.

The CDR3 spells CAISDSAFGNTIYF. The DNA of the CDR3 is TGTGCCATCAGTGACAGCGCTTTTGGAAACACCATATATTTT. V is TRBV10-3 and J is TRBJ1-3; D is undetermined. Trimming took off 3 bases at V and 3 bases at J, with 9 bases between the two ends. Germline V CDR1 and CDR2: ENHRY, SYGVKD. The CDR3 is 14 residues long.

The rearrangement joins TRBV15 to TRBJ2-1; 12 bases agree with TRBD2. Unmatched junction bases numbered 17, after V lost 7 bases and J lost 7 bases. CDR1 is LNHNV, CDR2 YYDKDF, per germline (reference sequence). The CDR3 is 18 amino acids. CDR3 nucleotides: TGTGCCACCACCTCGAACCCTAGCGGGAGGGACGTTAGGAATGAGCAGTTCTTC. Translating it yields CATTSNPSGRDVRNEQFF.

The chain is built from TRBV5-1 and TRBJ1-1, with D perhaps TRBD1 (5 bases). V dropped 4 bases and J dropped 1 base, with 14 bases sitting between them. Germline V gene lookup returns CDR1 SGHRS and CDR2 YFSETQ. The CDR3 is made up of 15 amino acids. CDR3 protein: CASSPYGGTNTEAFF. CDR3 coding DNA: TGCGCCAGCAGCCCATACGGGGGTACGAACACTGAAGCTTTCTTT.

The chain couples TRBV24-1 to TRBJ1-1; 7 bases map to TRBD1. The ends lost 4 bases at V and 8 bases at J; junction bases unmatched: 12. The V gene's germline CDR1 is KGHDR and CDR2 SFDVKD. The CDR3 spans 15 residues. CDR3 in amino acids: CATSDPRQGVTEAFF. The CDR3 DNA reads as TGTGCCACCAGTGACCCCAGACAGGGTGTTACGGAAGCTTTCTTT.

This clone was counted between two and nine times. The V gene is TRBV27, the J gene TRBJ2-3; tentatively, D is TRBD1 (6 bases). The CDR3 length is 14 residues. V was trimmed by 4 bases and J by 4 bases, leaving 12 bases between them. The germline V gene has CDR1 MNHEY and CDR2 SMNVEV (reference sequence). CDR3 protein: CASSYREGADTQYF. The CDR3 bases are TGTGCCAGCAGTTACAGGGAAGGGGCAGATACGCAGTATTTT.

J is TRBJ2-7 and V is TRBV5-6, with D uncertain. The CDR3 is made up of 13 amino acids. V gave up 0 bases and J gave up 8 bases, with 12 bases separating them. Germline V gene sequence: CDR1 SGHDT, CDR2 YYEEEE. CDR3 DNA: TGTGCCAGCAGCTTGGGCAGACTCTCCCAGCAGTACTTC. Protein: CASSLGRLSQQYF.

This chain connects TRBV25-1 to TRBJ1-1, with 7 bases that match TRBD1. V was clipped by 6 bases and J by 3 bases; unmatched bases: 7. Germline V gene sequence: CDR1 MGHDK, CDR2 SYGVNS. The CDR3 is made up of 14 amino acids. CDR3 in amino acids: CASSGDSADTEAFF. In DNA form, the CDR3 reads TGTGCCAGCAGCGGGGACAGCGCGGACACTGAAGCTTTCTTT.

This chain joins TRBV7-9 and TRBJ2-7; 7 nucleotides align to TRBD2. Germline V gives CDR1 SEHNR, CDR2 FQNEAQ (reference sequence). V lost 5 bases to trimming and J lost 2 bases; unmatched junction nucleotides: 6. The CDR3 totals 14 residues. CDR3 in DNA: TGTGCCAGCAGCCCGGGGGGTTGGGCCTACGAGCAGTACTTC. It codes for CASSPGGWAYEQYF.

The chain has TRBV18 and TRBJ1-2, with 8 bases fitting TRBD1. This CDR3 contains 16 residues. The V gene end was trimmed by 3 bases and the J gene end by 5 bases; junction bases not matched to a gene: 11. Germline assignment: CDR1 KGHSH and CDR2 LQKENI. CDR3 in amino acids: CASSPIDRGDLYGYTF. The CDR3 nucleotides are TGTGCCAGCTCACCCATAGACAGGGGCGACCTTTATGGCTACACCTTC.

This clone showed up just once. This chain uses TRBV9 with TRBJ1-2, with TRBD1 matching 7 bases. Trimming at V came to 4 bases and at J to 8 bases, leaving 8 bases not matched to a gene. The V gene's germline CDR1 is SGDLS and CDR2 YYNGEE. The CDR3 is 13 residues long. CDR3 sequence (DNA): TGTGCCAGCAGCTCCCGGACAGGCTTGGGCTACACCTTC. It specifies CASSSRTGLGYTF. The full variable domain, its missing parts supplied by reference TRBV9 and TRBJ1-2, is DSGVTQTPKHLITATGQRVTLRCSPRSGDLSVYWYQQSLDQGLQFLIQYYNGEERAKGNILERFSAQQFPDLHSELNLSSLELGDSALYFCASSSRTGLGYTFGSGTRLTVV.

The CDR3 spells CASSSNTGTGNEQFF. The CDR3 bases are TGTGCCAGCAGCTCGAACACCGGGACAGGTAATGAGCAGTTCTTC. This chain uses TRBV7-8 with TRBJ2-1, with 8 bases matching TRBD1. CDR3 length: 15 residues. The V and J ends lost 4 bases and 7 bases, in that order; junction bases with no gene match: 9. Germline V gene sequence: CDR1 SGHVS, CDR2 FQNEAQ.

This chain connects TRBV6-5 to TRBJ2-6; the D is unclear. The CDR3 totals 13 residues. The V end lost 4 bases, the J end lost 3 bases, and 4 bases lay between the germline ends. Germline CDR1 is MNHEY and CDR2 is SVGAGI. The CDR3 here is CASSFGGANVLTF. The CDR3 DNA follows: TGTGCCAGCAGTTTCGGTGGGGCCAACGTCCTGACTTTC.

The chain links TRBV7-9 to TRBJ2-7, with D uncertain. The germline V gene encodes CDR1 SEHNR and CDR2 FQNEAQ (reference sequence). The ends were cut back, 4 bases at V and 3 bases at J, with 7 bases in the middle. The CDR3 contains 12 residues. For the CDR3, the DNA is TGTGCCAGCAGCTCCCAAAACTACGAGCAGTACTTC. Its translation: CASSSQNYEQYF.

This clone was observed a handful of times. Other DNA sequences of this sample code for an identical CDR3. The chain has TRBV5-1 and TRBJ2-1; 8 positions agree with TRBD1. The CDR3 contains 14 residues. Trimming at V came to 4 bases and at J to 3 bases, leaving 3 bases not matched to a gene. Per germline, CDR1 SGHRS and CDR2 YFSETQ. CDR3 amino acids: CASSPGQGYNEQFF. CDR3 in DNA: TGCGCCAGCAGCCCTGGACAGGGCTACAATGAGCAGTTCTTC.

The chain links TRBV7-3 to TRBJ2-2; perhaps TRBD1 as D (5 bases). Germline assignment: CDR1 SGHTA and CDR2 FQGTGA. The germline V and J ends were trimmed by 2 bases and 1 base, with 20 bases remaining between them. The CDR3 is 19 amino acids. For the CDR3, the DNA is TGTGCCAGCAGCTTATTCCCCCGCGACAGCTACGAGAACACCGGGGAGCTGTTTTTT. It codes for CASSLFPRDSYENTGELFF. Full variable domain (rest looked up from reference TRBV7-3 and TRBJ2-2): GAGVSQTPSNKVTEKGKYVELRCDPISGHTALYWYRQSLGQGPEFLIYFQGTGAADDSGLPNDRFFAVRPEGSVSTLKIQRTERGDSAVYLCASSLFPRDSYENTGELFFGEGSRLTVL.

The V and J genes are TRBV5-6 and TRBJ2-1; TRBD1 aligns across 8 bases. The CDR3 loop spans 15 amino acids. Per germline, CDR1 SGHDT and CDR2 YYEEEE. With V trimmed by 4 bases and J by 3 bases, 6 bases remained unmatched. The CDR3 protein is CASSVGTGHYNEQFF. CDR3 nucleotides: TGTGCCAGCAGCGTTGGGACAGGACACTACAATGAGCAGTTCTTC.